Listed here are 6 T cell receptor beta chains from one sample, sequenced in a study of blood T cell repertoires in COVID-19. TCRdb's copy holds only in-frame clones and misses some; the assay was immunoSEQ multiplex PCR. This sample has roughly 250,000 clones, with about nine tenths found just once. Sequencing was carried out using PBMCs or T cells enriched from blood (not recorded which). The receptors derive from a young woman with acute COVID-19.

The chain carries TRBV6-6 and TRBJ2-1, with 8 bases fitting TRBD1. CDR3 length: 15 residues. With 0 bases clipped from V and 5 bases from J, the junction kept 3 bases outside the gene matches. Germline V gives CDR1 MNHNY, CDR2 SVGAGI (reference sequence). The CDR3 protein is CASSYSQGAHNEQFF. CDR3 coding DNA: TGTGCCAGCAGTTACTCGCAGGGGGCGCACAATGAGCAGTTCTTC.

V is TRBV2 and J is TRBJ1-2; tentative D call: TRBD1 (6 bases). Germline CDR1 is SNHLY and CDR2 is FYNNEI. Trimming stripped 5 bases from V and 0 bases from J, with 13 bases between. CDR3 length equals 15 residues. CDR3 DNA: TGTGCCAGCAGTCGAACCAGGACAGCTAACTATGGCTACACCTTC. This encodes CASSRTRTANYGYTF.

This sequence joins TRBV9 and TRBJ2-3, with D possibly TRBD1 on 5 matching bases. The V end lost 1 base, the J end lost 6 bases, and 15 bases lay between the germline ends. Germline V CDR1 and CDR2: SGDLS, YYNGEE. CDR3 length: 15 amino acids. The CDR3 bases are TGTGCCAGCAGCGTAACAGAGACAGTGGCGGATACGCAGTATTTT. This codes for CASSVTETVADTQYF.

The chain joins TRBV12-3 or TRBV12-4 to TRBJ1-2; D ambiguous. The CDR3 covers 13 residues. Trimming pared 3 bases from V and 6 bases from J, leaving 11 bases between. The CDR3 bases are TGTGCCAGCAGTTTTCCGGGGAAGGATGGCTACACCTTC. This encodes CASSFPGKDGYTF.

The chain links TRBV28 to TRBJ2-3; 7 positions agree with TRBD2. V trimming: 5 bases; J trimming: 4 bases; junction bases outside the gene matches: 9. The CDR3 totals 15 residues. CDR1 MDHEN and CDR2 SYDVKM come from the germline V gene. The CDR3, as DNA: TGTGCCAGCAGTATAAGCGGGGACGGTGCAGATACGCAGTATTTT. It specifies CASSISGDGADTQYF.

This chain links TRBV11-2 with TRBJ2-7; 8 nucleotides match TRBD1. The junction had 8 bases not matched to a gene; V was cut back by 5 bases and J by 5 bases. Germline-derived CDR1 and CDR2 are SGHAT and FQNNGV. This CDR3 spans 14 amino acids. The CDR3 coding sequence is TGTGCCAGCAGCCCAGGACAGGGCTGGCACGAGCAGTACTTC. Protein: CASSPGQGWHEQYF.